This TCR beta chain emerged from a study of naive and memory T cell subsets. About this clonotype: The antigen is unknown.

V was shortened by 5 bases and J by 3 bases, with 17 bases between the two germline ends. Germline values: CDR1 DFQATT, CDR2 SNEGSKA (reference sequence). The CDR3 has 14 amino acids. Study-wide findings and caveats: In CD4 and CD8 cells, diversity dropped from naive through EMRA. Clonotypes are single alpha or beta chains, not paired receptors.

The beta constant-region primer was an equimolar mix of two oligonucleotides covering TRBC1 and TRBC2. Ligated cDNA was amplified by four rounds of PCR with nested alpha and beta constant-region primers and SP2. TCRdb called the UMI-ligation and nested PCR reads again in MiXCR, with one record for every CDR3 protein. The sample shows 95,000 to 150,000 distinct CDR3 sequences, over 30% of them seen only once. The chain combines TRBV20-1 with TRBJ2-7, with D perhaps being TRBD1 or TRBD2 (5 bases each). The clonotype comes from a human donor in good health. Sequencing input: central memory CD4+ T cells from blood. CDR3 nucleotide sequence: TGCAGTGCTCCCCTCTCGGGACGTTTCTACGAGCAGTACTTC. Amino acid sequence: CSAPLSGRFYEQYF.